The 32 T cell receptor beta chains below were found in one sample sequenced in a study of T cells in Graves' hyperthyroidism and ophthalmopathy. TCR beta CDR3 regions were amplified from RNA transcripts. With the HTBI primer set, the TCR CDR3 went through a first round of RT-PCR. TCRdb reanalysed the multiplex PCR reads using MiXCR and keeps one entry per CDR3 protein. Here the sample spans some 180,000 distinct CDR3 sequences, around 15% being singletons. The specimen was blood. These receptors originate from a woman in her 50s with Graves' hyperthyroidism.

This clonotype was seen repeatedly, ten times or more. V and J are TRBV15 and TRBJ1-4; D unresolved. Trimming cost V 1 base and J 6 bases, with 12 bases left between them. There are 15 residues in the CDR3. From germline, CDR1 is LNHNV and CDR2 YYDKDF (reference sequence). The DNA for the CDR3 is TGTGCCACCAGCAGAGTGGGAGGACCATATGAAAAACTGTTTTTT. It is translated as CATSRVGGPYEKLFF.

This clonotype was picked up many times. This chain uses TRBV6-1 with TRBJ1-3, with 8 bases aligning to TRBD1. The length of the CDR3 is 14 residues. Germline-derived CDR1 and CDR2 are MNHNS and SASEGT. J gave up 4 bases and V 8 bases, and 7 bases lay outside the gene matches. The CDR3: CASRGQGRGNTIYF. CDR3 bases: TGTGCCAGCCGCGGACAGGGTAGGGGAAACACCATATATTTT.

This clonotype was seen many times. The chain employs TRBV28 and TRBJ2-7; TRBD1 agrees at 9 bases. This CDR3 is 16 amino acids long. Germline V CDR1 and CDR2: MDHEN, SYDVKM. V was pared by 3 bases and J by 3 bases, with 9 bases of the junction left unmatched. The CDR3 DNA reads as TGTGCCAGCAGTTTCCTGGGACAGGGTGTGATCTACGAGCAGTACTTC. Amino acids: CASSFLGQGVIYEQYF.

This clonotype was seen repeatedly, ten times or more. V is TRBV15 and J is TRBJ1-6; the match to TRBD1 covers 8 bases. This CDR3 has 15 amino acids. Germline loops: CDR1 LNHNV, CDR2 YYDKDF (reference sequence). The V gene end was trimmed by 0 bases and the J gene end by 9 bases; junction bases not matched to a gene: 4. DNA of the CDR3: TGTGCCACCAGCAGAGATGCAGGGGGCGCTTCACCCCTCCACTTT. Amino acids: CATSRDAGGASPLHF.

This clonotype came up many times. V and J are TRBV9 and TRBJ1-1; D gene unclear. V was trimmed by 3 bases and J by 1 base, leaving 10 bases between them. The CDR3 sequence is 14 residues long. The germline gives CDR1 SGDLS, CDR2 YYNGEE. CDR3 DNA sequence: TGTGCCAGCAGCGCAGCCGGACGGAACACTGAAGCTTTCTTT. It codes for CASSAAGRNTEAFF.

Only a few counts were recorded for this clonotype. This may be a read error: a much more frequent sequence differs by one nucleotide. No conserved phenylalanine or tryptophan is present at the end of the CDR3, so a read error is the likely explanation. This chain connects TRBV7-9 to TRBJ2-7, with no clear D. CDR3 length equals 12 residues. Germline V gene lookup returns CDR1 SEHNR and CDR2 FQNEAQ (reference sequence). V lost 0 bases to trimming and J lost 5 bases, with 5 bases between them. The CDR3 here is CASSLAVDEQYL. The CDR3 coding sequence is TGTGCCAGCAGCTTAGCGGTCGACGAGCAGTACCTC.

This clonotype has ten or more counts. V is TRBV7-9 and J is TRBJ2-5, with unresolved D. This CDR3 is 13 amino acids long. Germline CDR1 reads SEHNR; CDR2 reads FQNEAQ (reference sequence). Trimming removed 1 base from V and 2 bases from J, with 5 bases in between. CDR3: CASSLVYQETQYF. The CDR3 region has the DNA TGTGCCAGCAGCTTAGTTTATCAAGAGACCCAGTACTTC. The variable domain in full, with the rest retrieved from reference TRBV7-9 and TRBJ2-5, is DTGVSQNPRHKITKRGQNVTFRCDPISEHNRLYWYRQTLGQGPEFLTYFQNEAQLEKSRLLSDRFSAERPKGSFSTLEIQRTEQGDSAMYLCASSLVYQETQYFGPGTRLLVL.

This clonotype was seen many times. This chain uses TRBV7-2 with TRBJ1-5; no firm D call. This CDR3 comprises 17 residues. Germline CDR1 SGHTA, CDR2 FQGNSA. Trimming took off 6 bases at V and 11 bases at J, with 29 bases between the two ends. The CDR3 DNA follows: TGTGCCAGCAGTTCCCTACCCGGTTCTACAATGGGAGTGACCCAGCATTTT. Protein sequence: CASSSLPGSTMGVTQHF.

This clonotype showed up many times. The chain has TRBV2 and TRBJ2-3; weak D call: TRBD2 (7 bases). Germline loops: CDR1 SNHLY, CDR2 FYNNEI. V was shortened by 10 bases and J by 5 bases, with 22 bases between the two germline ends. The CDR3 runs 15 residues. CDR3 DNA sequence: TGTGCCATCCTCGGAGGCGGGGGCCGGGAAGATACGCAGTATTTT. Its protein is CAILGGGGREDTQYF.

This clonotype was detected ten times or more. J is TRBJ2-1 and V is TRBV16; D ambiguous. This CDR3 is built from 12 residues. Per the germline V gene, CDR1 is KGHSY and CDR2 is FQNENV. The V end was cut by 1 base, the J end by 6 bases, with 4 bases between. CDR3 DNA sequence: TGTGCCAGCAGCCAATGGGGCAATGAGCAGTTCTTC. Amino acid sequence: CASSQWGNEQFF.

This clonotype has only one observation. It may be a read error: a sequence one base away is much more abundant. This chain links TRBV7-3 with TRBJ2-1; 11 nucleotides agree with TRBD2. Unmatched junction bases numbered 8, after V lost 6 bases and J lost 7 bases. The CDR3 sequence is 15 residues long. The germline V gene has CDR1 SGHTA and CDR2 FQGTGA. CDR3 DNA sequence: TGTGCCAGCAGACCGACTAGCGGGGACTATAATGAGCAGTTCTTC. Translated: CASRPTSGDYNEQFF.

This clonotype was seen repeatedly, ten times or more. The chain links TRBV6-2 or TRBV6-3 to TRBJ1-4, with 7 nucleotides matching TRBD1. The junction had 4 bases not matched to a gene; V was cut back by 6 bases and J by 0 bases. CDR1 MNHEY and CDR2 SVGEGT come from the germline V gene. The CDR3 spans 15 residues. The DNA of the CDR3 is TGTGCCAGCAGACGGGACAGACCAACTAATGAAAAACTGTTTTTT. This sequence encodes CASRRDRPTNEKLFF.

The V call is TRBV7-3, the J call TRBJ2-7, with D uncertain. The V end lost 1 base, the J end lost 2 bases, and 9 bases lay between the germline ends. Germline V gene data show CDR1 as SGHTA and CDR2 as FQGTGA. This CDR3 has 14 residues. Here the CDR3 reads CASSLKGGPYEQYF. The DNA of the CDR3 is TGTGCCAGCAGCTTAAAGGGCGGACCCTACGAGCAGTACTTC.

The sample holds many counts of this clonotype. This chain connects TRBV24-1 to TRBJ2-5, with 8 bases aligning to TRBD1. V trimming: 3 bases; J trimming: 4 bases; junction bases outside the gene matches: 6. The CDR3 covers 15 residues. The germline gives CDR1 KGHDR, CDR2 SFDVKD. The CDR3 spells CATSDRTGYGETQYF. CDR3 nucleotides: TGTGCCACCAGTGATCGGACAGGGTACGGAGAGACCCAGTACTTC.

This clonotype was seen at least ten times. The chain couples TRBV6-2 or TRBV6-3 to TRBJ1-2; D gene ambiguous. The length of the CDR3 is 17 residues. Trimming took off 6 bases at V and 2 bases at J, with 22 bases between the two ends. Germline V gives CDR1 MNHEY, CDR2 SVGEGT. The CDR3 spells CASSSTWTRSQNYGYTF. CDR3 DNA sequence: TGTGCCAGCAGCTCGACCTGGACCCGCTCACAGAACTATGGCTACACCTTC.

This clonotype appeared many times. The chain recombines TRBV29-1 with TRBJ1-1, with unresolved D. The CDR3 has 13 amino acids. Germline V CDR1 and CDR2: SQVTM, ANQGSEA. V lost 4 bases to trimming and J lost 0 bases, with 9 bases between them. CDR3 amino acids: CSVVRPVNTEAFF. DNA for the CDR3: TGCAGCGTTGTTCGCCCAGTGAACACTGAAGCTTTCTTT. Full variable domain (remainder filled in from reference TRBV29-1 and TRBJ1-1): SAVISQKPSRDICQRGTSLTIQCQVDSQVTMMFWYRQQPGQSLTLIATANQGSEATYESGFVIDKFPISRPNLTFSTLTVSNMSPEDSSIYLCSVVRPVNTEAFFGQGTRLTVV.

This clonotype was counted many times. The CDR3 DNA reads TGTGCCAGTGACGACAGGAGACACACTGAAGCTTTCTTT. Amino acid sequence: CASDDRRHTEAFF. The chain employs TRBV6-1 and TRBJ1-1; D perhaps matches TRBD1 (6 bases). V shed 9 bases and J shed 3 bases, with 14 bases lying between them. There are 13 residues in the CDR3. The germline gives CDR1 MNHNS, CDR2 SASEGT.

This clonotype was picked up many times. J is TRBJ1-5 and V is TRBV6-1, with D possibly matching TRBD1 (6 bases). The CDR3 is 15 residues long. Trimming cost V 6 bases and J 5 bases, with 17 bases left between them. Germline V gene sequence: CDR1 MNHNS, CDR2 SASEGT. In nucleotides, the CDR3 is TGTGCCAGCAGGCACACCGACAGGTACGATCAGCCCCAGCATTTT. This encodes CASRHTDRYDQPQHF.

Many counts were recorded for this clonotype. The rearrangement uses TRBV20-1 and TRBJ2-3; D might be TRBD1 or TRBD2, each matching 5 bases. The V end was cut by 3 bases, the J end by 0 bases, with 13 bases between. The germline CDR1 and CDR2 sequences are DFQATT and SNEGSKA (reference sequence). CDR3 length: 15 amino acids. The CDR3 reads CSARLWGKSTDTQYF. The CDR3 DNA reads TGCAGTGCTAGGTTGTGGGGGAAGAGCACAGATACGCAGTATTTT.

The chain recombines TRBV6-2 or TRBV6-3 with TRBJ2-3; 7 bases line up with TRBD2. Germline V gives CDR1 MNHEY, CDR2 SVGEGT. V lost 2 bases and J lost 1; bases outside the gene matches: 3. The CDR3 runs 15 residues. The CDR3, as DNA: TGTGCCAGCAGTTACCAGCGGGGCGGCACAGATACGCAGTATTTT. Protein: CASSYQRGGTDTQYF.

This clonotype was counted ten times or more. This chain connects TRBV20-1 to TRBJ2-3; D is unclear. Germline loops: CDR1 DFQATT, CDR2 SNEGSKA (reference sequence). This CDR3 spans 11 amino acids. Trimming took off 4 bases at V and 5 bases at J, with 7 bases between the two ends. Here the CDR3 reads CSAKTGDTQYF. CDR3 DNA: TGCAGTGCTAAAACGGGAGATACGCAGTATTTT.

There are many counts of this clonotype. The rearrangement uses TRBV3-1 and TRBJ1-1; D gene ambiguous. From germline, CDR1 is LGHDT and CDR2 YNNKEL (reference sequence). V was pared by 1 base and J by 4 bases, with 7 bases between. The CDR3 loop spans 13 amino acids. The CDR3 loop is CASSQAGVTEAFF. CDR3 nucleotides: TGTGCCAGCAGCCAAGCAGGAGTCACTGAAGCTTTCTTT.

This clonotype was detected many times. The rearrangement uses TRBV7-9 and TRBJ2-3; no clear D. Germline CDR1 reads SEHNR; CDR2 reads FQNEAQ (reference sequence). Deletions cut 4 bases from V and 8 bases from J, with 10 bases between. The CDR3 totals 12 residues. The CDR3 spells CASSSIAATQYF. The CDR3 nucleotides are TGTGCCAGCAGCTCTATAGCTGCTACGCAGTATTTT.

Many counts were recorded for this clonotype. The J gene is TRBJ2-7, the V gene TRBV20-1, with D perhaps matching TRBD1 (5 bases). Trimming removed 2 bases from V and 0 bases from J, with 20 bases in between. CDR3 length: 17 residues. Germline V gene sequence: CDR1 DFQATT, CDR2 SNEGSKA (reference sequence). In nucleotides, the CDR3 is TGCAGTGCTAGATCCTCCCAGGGTCCCAAGGACTCCTACGAGCAGTACTTC. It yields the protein CSARSSQGPKDSYEQYF.

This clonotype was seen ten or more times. The CDR3 protein is CASRMDTGELFF. CDR3 coding DNA: TGTGCCAGCAGGATGGACACCGGGGAGCTGTTTTTT. The J gene is TRBJ2-2, the V gene TRBV12-3 or TRBV12-4; D not resolved. The CDR3 covers 12 residues. V lost 6 bases to trimming and J lost 3 bases, with 5 bases between them.

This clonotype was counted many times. The CDR3 protein is CASSFISGGPYEQYF. For the CDR3, the DNA is TGTGCCAGCAGTTTCATTTCGGGGGGACCCTACGAGCAGTACTTC. The chain recombines TRBV28 with TRBJ2-7; 7 bases fit TRBD2. The CDR3 is made up of 15 amino acids. Germline CDR1 MDHEN, CDR2 SYDVKM. V shed 3 bases, J shed 2 bases, and the junction held 7 bases outside the gene matches.

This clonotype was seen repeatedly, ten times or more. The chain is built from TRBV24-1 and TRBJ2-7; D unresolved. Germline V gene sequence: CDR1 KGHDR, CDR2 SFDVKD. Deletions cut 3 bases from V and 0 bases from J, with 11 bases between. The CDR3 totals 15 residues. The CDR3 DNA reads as TGTGCCACCAGTGATCCTACCACGAGCTCCTACGAGCAGTACTTC. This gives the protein CATSDPTTSSYEQYF.

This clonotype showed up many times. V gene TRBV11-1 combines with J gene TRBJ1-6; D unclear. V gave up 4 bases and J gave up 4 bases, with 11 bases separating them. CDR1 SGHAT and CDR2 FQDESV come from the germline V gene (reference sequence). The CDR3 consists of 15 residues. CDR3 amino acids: CASSSHLGYNSPLHF. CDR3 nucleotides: TGTGCCAGCAGCTCGCATCTGGGTTATAATTCACCCCTCCACTTT.

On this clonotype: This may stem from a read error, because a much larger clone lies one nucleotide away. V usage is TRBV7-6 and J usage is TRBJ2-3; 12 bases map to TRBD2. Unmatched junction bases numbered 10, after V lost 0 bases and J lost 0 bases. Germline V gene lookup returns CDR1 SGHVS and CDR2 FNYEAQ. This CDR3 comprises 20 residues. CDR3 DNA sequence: TGTGCCAGCAGCTTAGCGCCCGGACTAGCGGGGAGACCCAGCACAGATACGCAGTATTTT. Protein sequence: CASSLAPGLAGRPSTDTQYF.

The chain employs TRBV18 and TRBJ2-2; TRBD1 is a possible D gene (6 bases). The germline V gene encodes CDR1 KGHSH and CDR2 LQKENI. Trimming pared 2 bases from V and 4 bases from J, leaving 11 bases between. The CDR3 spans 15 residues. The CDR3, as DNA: TGTGCCAGCTCACCAAGGACAGATTCCACCGGGGAGCTGTTTTTT. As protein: CASSPRTDSTGELFF.

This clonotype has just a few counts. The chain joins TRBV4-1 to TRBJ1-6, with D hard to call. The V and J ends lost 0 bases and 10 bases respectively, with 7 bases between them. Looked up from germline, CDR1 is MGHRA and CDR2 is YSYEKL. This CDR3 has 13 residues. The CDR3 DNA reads TGCGCCAGCAGCCAAGAAGCGGTCTCACCCCTCCACTTT. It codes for CASSQEAVSPLHF.

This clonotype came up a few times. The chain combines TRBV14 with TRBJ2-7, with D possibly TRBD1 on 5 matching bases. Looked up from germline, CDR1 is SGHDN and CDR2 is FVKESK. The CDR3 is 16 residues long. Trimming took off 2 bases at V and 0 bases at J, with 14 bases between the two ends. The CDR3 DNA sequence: TGTGCCAGCAGCCAACGGGCAGGACAAAGCTCCTACGAGCAGTACTTC. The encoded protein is CASSQRAGQSSYEQYF.